This T cell receptor (beta chain) was profiled in a study of blood T cell repertoires in COVID-19. Across the whole study: Sites across the United States, Italy and Spain contributed samples from acute and convalescent COVID-19.

CDR1 and CDR2 from the germline V gene are KGHDR and SFDVKD. The length of the CDR3 is 16 residues. Trimming stripped 2 bases from V and 0 bases from J, with 10 bases between. As concerns this clone: The sample contains more than one DNA sequence encoding this CDR3.

Participants, about 18 to 100 years old, spanned 25 or so US areas. In the original processing: Amplification with reference gene primers provided the estimates of nucleated cell counts. Produced via immunoSEQ multiplex PCR; TCRdb's table is partial and in-frame only. The DNA was the basis for D and trimming; V, J and clone size are from that table. The repertoire holds some 240,000 clones, with around 80% as singletons. The chain employs TRBV24-1 and TRBJ2-1, with D maybe TRBD2 (6 bases). The source is a man under 40 with acute COVID-19. The sample was PBMCs or T cells enriched from blood (not recorded which). CDR3 loop: CATSDSSVSSYNEQFF. The CDR3 DNA reads TGTGCCACCAGTGATTCTAGCGTTAGCTCCTACAATGAGCAGTTCTTC.